This T cell receptor (beta chain) was obtained from a study of cytomegalovirus exposure and HLA in healthy donors. The V segment lost 4 bases and the J segment 5 bases; nucleotides outside the gene matches: 6. The germline gives CDR1 SGHNT, CDR2 YYREEE (reference sequence). This CDR3 is 15 amino acids long. General study results and limits: There were some V segments, including TRBV6-2 and TRBV6-3, excluded as indistinguishable. The authors considered a cluster of highly shared sequence variants likely to be a sequencing artifact.

With respect to this clone: Its antigen is currently unknown.

Researchers ran the PCR with 60 Vbeta and 13 Jbeta primers. Profiled with immunoSEQ multiplex PCR; TCRdb holds only in-frame clones, not every one. The data hold fewer than 200,000 clones, with about 80% observed a single time. The sample comprised PBMCs. The rearrangement links TRBV5-4 to TRBJ2-1; 10 bases map to TRBD2. The TCR originated in a man in his forties in good health and CMV-seropositive. This chain's CDR3 is CASSQRGGLNNEQFF. CDR3 DNA: TGTGCCAGCAGCCAGCGGGGGGGACTTAACAATGAGCAGTTCTTC.